The rows below give T cell receptor beta chains drawn from one sample of a study of siplizumab effects on memory and regulatory T cells. TCRdb keeps only in-frame clones here, not all; method: immunoSEQ multiplex PCR. Seen here are roughly 80,000 clones, over 80% observed once, and the top ten hold over 1.5%. Sequencing was carried out using Tregs sorted from blood. These receptors all come from a human donor in good health. The CDR3 runs from the conserved cysteine through the conserved F or W. Each record gives: CDR3 protein, CDR3 DNA, V gene, clone size, J gene, D gene. A D gene is named only where the DNA matches it firmly. Clone size appears in some rows only: once, few, many, or a class for an expanded clone.

CDR3aa: CASSGDGGFFADTQYF
CDR3nt: TGTGCCAGCAGCGGGGACGGAGGGTTTTTCGCAGATACGCAGTATTTT
v_gene: TRBV5-4
abundance: NA
j_gene: TRBJ2-3
d_gene: NA

CDR3aa: CASSLGTRGAFF
CDR3nt: TGTGCCAGCAGCCTGGGGACCCGGGGAGCTTTCTTT
v_gene: TRBV11-2
abundance: NA
j_gene: TRBJ1-1
d_gene: NA

CDR3aa: CASSLGSVQDF
CDR3nt: TGTGCCAGCAGCTTAGGTTCGGTTCAGGATTTT
v_gene: TRBV7-6
abundance: NA
j_gene: TRBJ2-3
d_gene: NA

CDR3aa: CAWSGGLRNSPLHF
CDR3nt: TGTGCCTGGAGCGGGGGTCTACGAAATTCACCCCTCCACTTT
v_gene: TRBV30
abundance: NA
j_gene: TRBJ1-6
d_gene: NA

CDR3aa: CASSRNYYGYTF
CDR3nt: TGTGCCAGCTCCCGGAACTACTATGGCTACACCTTC
v_gene: TRBV6-1
abundance: NA
j_gene: TRBJ1-2
d_gene: NA

CDR3aa: CAWSVQFYNEQFF
CDR3nt: TGTGCCTGGAGTGTGCAGTTTTACAATGAGCAGTTCTTC
v_gene: TRBV30
abundance: NA
j_gene: TRBJ2-1
d_gene: NA

CDR3aa: CASRRTPRGDTEAFF
CDR3nt: TGTGCCAGCCGAAGGACCCCAAGGGGTGACACTGAAGCTTTCTTT
v_gene: TRBV28
abundance: NA
j_gene: TRBJ1-1
d_gene: NA

CDR3aa: CASRETGSGANVLTF
CDR3nt: TGTGCCAGCAGAGAGACCGGGTCTGGGGCCAACGTCCTGACTTTC
v_gene: TRBV5-6
abundance: NA
j_gene: TRBJ2-6
d_gene: NA

CDR3aa: CASQASGGQYQETQYF
CDR3nt: TGTGCCAGCCAGGCTAGCGGGGGGCAGTACCAAGAGACCCAGTACTTC
v_gene: TRBV5-4
abundance: NA
j_gene: TRBJ2-5
d_gene: TRBD2

CDR3aa: CASSSRGDEQYF
CDR3nt: TGTGCCAGTAGCTCTCGGGGGGACGAGCAGTACTTC
v_gene: TRBV19
abundance: NA
j_gene: TRBJ2-7
d_gene: TRBD2

CDR3aa: CAWSRGGCETQYF
CDR3nt: TGTGCCTGGAGTCGGGGGGGGTGTGAGACCCAGTACTTC
v_gene: TRBV30
abundance: once
j_gene: TRBJ2-5
d_gene: TRBD2

CDR3aa: CASSGQGDYGYTF
CDR3nt: TGTGCCAGCAGCGGACAGGGGGACTATGGCTACACCTTC
v_gene: TRBV7-9
abundance: NA
j_gene: TRBJ1-2
d_gene: TRBD1

CDR3aa: CASLETDTQYF
CDR3nt: TGTGCCAGCCTAGAGACAGATACGCAGTATTTT
v_gene: TRBV6-5
abundance: NA
j_gene: TRBJ2-3
d_gene: NA

CDR3aa: CAISERGTGGGYEQYF
CDR3nt: TGTGCCATCAGTGAGAGGGGGACAGGGGGAGGCTACGAGCAGTACTTC
v_gene: TRBV10-3
abundance: NA
j_gene: TRBJ2-7
d_gene: TRBD1

CDR3aa: CASSYSADLGYEQYF
CDR3nt: TGTGCCAGCAGTTACTCGGCAGACCTAGGATACGAGCAGTACTTC
v_gene: TRBV6-5
abundance: NA
j_gene: TRBJ2-7
d_gene: NA

CDR3aa: CAISESGGMEAFF
CDR3nt: TGTGCCATCAGTGAGTCGGGGGGCATGGAGGCTTTCTTT
v_gene: TRBV10-3
abundance: NA
j_gene: TRBJ1-1
d_gene: NA

CDR3aa: CASSSGAYMNTEAFF
CDR3nt: TGCGCCAGCAGCTCAGGGGCCTATATGAACACTGAAGCTTTCTTT
v_gene: TRBV5-1
abundance: NA
j_gene: TRBJ1-1
d_gene: NA

CDR3aa: CASSARPNTEAFF
CDR3nt: TGTGCCAGCAGCGCTCGACCGAACACTGAAGCTTTCTTT
v_gene: TRBV9
abundance: NA
j_gene: TRBJ1-1
d_gene: NA

CDR3aa: CASSEGTLRSPLHF
CDR3nt: TGTGCCAGCAGCGAAGGGACCCTACGTTCACCCCTCCACTTT
v_gene: TRBV28
abundance: NA
j_gene: TRBJ1-6
d_gene: NA

CDR3aa: CASSGQGVWNSPLHF
CDR3nt: TGTGCCAGCAGTGGACAGGGCGTCTGGAATTCACCCCTCCACTTT
v_gene: TRBV2
abundance: NA
j_gene: TRBJ1-6
d_gene: TRBD1

CDR3aa: CSAREIDTQYF
CDR3nt: TGCAGTGCTAGAGAAATAGATACGCAGTATTTT
v_gene: TRBV20-1
abundance: NA
j_gene: TRBJ2-3
d_gene: NA

CDR3aa: CAWSWRYNEQFF
CDR3nt: TGTGCCTGGAGCTGGCGGTACAATGAGCAGTTCTTC
v_gene: TRBV30
abundance: NA
j_gene: TRBJ2-1
d_gene: NA

CDR3aa: CASTRQGTNTGELFF
CDR3nt: TGTGCCAGCACTAGGCAGGGTACGAACACCGGGGAGCTGTTTTTT
v_gene: TRBV11-2
abundance: NA
j_gene: TRBJ2-2
d_gene: NA

CDR3aa: CASSFPPRGGNTIYF
CDR3nt: TGTGCCAGCAGTTTCCCGCCGAGGGGCGGAAACACCATATATTTT
v_gene: TRBV28
abundance: once
j_gene: TRBJ1-3
d_gene: NA

CDR3aa: CASRTGNSPLHF
CDR3nt: TGCGCCAGCAGAACAGGGAATTCACCCCTCCACTTT
v_gene: TRBV4-3
abundance: NA
j_gene: TRBJ1-6
d_gene: NA

CDR3aa: CASSFLRGGTEAFF
CDR3nt: TGCGCCAGCAGTTTCCTCAGGGGAGGGACTGAAGCTTTCTTT
v_gene: TRBV5-1
abundance: NA
j_gene: TRBJ1-1
d_gene: NA

CDR3aa: CASSLLSGNTIYF
CDR3nt: TGTGCCAGCAGTTTACTCTCTGGAAACACCATATATTTT
v_gene: TRBV28
abundance: NA
j_gene: TRBJ1-3
d_gene: NA

CDR3aa: CASSNLGSNQPQHF
CDR3nt: TGTGCCAGCAGTAACTTGGGGAGCAATCAGCCCCAGCATTTT
v_gene: TRBV6-6
abundance: NA
j_gene: TRBJ1-5
d_gene: NA

CDR3aa: CASSQRAGNNNEQFF
CDR3nt: TGCGCCAGCAGCCAACGAGCGGGGAACAACAATGAGCAGTTCTTC
v_gene: TRBV4-1
abundance: NA
j_gene: TRBJ2-1
d_gene: TRBD2

CDR3aa: CASSNPGLGGWDTQYF
CDR3nt: TGTGCCAGCAGCAACCCCGGACTAGGGGGATGGGATACGCAGTATTTT
v_gene: TRBV7-9
abundance: NA
j_gene: TRBJ2-3
d_gene: NA

CDR3aa: CASSLIMNTEAFF
CDR3nt: TGTGCCAGCAGTCTAATCATGAACACTGAAGCTTTCTTT
v_gene: TRBV27
abundance: NA
j_gene: TRBJ1-1
d_gene: NA

CDR3aa: CASSLEQGLNEKLFF
CDR3nt: TGTGCCAGCAGCTTGGAACAGGGACTTAATGAAAAACTGTTTTTT
v_gene: TRBV5-4
abundance: NA
j_gene: TRBJ1-4
d_gene: NA

CDR3aa: CASSLRPRSPLHF
CDR3nt: TGTGCCAGCAGTCTGCGGCCCAGGAGCCCCCTCCACTTT
v_gene: TRBV27
abundance: NA
j_gene: TRBJ1-6
d_gene: NA

CDR3aa: CASSQENAGVGATNEKLFF
CDR3nt: TGCGCCAGCAGCCAGGAAAACGCAGGGGTTGGTGCTACTAATGAAAAACTGTTTTTT
v_gene: TRBV4-3
abundance: NA
j_gene: TRBJ1-4
d_gene: NA

CDR3aa: CASSQPQGRRAGANVLTF
CDR3nt: TGCGCCAGCAGCCAACCACAGGGGCGTAGGGCTGGGGCCAACGTCCTGACTTTC
v_gene: TRBV4-1
abundance: NA
j_gene: TRBJ2-6
d_gene: TRBD1

CDR3aa: CASSSRQGVSYTF
CDR3nt: TGCGCCAGCAGTTCCAGACAGGGGGTTAGCTACACCTTC
v_gene: TRBV5-1
abundance: NA
j_gene: TRBJ1-2
d_gene: TRBD1

CDR3aa: CASSPDGNYGYTF
CDR3nt: TGCGCCAGCAGCCCCGACGGTAACTATGGCTACACCTTC
v_gene: TRBV5-1
abundance: NA
j_gene: TRBJ1-2
d_gene: NA

CDR3aa: CASSGGDRGRQETQYF
CDR3nt: TGTGCCAGCAGCGGAGGGGACAGGGGGAGGCAAGAGACCCAGTACTTC
v_gene: TRBV9
abundance: NA
j_gene: TRBJ2-5
d_gene: TRBD1

CDR3aa: CASEGTANTGELFF
CDR3nt: TGCGCCAGCGAGGGAACAGCGAACACCGGGGAGCTGTTTTTT
v_gene: TRBV5-1
abundance: NA
j_gene: TRBJ2-2
d_gene: NA

CDR3aa: CASSTRPTGAGNTIYF
CDR3nt: TGTGCCAGCAGCACACGGCCGACAGGGGCTGGAAACACCATATATTTT
v_gene: TRBV9
abundance: NA
j_gene: TRBJ1-3
d_gene: TRBD1

CDR3aa: CASSSGRDTGELFF
CDR3nt: TGTGCCAGCAGCTCGGGACGGGACACCGGGGAGCTGTTTTTT
v_gene: TRBV7-9
abundance: NA
j_gene: TRBJ2-2
d_gene: NA

CDR3aa: CSAREAYEQYF
CDR3nt: TGCAGTGCTAGAGAAGCCTACGAGCAGTACTTC
v_gene: TRBV20-1
abundance: NA
j_gene: TRBJ2-7
d_gene: NA

CDR3aa: CASSTRVGYTF
CDR3nt: TGTGCCAGTAGTACCAGGGTTGGCTACACCTTC
v_gene: TRBV19
abundance: NA
j_gene: TRBJ1-2
d_gene: NA

CDR3aa: CATLGDRGHSPLHF
CDR3nt: TGTGCCACCCTGGGGGATAGGGGGCATTCACCCCTCCACTTT
v_gene: TRBV10-3
abundance: NA
j_gene: TRBJ1-6
d_gene: TRBD1

CDR3aa: CASSVASGDLYEQYF
CDR3nt: TGTGCCAGCAGCGTAGCTAGCGGGGACCTCTACGAGCAGTACTTC
v_gene: TRBV9
abundance: NA
j_gene: TRBJ2-7
d_gene: TRBD2

CDR3aa: CASRTSGYTEAFF
CDR3nt: TGTGCCAGCAGAACAAGCGGGTACACTGAAGCTTTCTTT
v_gene: TRBV6-1
abundance: NA
j_gene: TRBJ1-1
d_gene: NA

CDR3aa: CASSLDSYNYDIQYF
CDR3nt: TGCGCCAGCAGCTTGGACAGCTACAATTATGACATTCAGTACTTC
v_gene: TRBV5-1
abundance: NA
j_gene: TRBJ2-4
d_gene: NA

CDR3aa: CASSIGGQGIDEQFF
CDR3nt: TGTGCCAGTAGTATTGGAGGACAGGGGATCGATGAGCAGTTCTTC
v_gene: TRBV19
abundance: NA
j_gene: TRBJ2-1
d_gene: TRBD1